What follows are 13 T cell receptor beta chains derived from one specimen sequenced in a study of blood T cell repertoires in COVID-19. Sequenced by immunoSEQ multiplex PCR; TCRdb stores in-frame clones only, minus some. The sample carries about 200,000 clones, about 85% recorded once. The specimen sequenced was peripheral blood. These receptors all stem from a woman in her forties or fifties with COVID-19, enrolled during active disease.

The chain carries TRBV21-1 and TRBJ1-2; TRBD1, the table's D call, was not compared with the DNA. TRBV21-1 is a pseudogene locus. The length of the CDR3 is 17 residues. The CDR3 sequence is CASSKGGWQGAHYGYTF. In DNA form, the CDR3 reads TGTGCCAGCAGCAAAGGAGGATGGCAGGGGGCTCACTATGGCTACACCTTC.

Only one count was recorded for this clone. CDR3 bases: TGTGCCACCAGCCCGACCCCCTCGCTCCGGACAGGGGGCCTCTATGGCTACACCTTC. Amino acid sequence: CATSPTPSLRTGGLYGYTF. The chain employs TRBV15 and TRBJ1-2, with TRBD1 matching over 11 bases. Germline V gene data show CDR1 as LNHNV and CDR2 as YYDKDF (reference sequence). With V trimmed by 5 bases and J by 4 bases, 18 bases remained unmatched. The CDR3 sequence is 19 residues long.

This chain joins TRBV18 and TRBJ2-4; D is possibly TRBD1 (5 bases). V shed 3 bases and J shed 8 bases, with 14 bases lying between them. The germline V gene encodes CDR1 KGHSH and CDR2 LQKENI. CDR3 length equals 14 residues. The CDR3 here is CASSPQQDRDIQYF. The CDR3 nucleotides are TGTGCCAGCTCACCTCAACAGGATCGGGACATTCAGTACTTC.

The CDR3 sequence is CASSLVGGSSYNEQFF. The CDR3, as DNA: TGTGCCAGCAGCCTAGTGGGGGGTTCCTCCTACAATGAGCAGTTCTTC. This rearrangement joins TRBV7-9 to TRBJ2-1, with D possibly TRBD2 on 6 matching bases. Trimming stripped 5 bases from V and 0 bases from J, with 14 bases between. Germline V CDR1 and CDR2: SEHNR, FQNEAQ (reference sequence). The length of the CDR3 is 16 residues.

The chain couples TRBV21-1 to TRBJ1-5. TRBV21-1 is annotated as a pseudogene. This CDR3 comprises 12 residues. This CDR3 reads CAIRSGNQPQHF. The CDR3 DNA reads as TGTGCCATCAGATCGGGCAATCAGCCCCAGCATTTT.

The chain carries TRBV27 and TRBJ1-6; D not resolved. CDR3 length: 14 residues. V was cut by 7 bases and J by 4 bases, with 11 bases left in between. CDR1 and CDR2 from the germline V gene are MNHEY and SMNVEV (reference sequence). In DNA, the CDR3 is TGTGCCAGCACCCCTGCAGGTTATAATTCACCCCTCCACTTT. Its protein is CASTPAGYNSPLHF.

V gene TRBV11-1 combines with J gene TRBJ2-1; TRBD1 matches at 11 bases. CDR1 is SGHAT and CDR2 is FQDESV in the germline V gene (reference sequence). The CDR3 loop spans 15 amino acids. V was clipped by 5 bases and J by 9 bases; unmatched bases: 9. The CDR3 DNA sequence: TGTGCCAGCAGCACCGGGACAGGGGGTAACGGTGAGCAGTTCTTC. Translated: CASSTGTGGNGEQFF.

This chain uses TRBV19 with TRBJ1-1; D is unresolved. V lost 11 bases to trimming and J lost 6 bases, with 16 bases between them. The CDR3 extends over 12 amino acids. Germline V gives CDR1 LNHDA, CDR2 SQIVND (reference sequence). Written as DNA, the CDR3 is TGTGCCTCCGAGGGTAGGGAGGCTGAAGCTTTCTTT. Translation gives CASEGREAEAFF.

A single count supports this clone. This CDR3 reads CASRPPGQGYEQYF. The CDR3 DNA follows: TGTGCCAGCAGACCACCGGGACAGGGGTACGAGCAGTACTTC. The V and J genes are TRBV2 and TRBJ2-7, with 10 nucleotides matching TRBD1. This CDR3 comprises 14 residues. Trimming cost V 6 bases and J 4 bases; bases outside gene matches: 6. CDR1 is SNHLY and CDR2 is FYNNEI in the germline V gene. The variable domain in full, completed from reference TRBV2 and TRBJ2-7, reads EPEVTQTPSHQVTQMGQEVILRCVPISNHLYFYWYRQILGQKVEFLVSFYNNEISEKSEIFDDQFSVERPDGSNFTLKIRSTKLEDSAMYFCASRPPGQGYEQYFGPGTRLTVT.

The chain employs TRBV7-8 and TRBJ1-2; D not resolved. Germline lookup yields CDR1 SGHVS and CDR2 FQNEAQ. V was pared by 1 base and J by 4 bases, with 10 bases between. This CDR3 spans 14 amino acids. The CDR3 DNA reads TGTGCCAGCAGCTTAGATCACGGGTCCTATGGCTACACCTTC. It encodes CASSLDHGSYGYTF.

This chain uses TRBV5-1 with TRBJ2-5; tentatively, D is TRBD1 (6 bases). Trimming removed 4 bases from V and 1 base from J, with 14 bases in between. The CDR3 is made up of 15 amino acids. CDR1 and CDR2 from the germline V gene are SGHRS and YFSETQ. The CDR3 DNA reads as TGCGCCAGCAGCGACCCAAGGGGGTTCCAAGAGACCCAGTACTTC. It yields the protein CASSDPRGFQETQYF.

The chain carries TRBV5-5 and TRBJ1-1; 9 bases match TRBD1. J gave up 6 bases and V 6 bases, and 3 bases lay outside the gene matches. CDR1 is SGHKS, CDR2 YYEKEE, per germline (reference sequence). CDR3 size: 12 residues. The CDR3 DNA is TGTGCCAGCACGGACAGGGGCCCTGAAGCTTTCTTT. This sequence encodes CASTDRGPEAFF. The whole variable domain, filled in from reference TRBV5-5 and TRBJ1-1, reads DAGVTQSPTHLIKTRGQQVTLRCSPISGHKSVSWYQQVLGQGPQFIFQYYEKEERGRGNFPDRFSARQFPNYSSELNVNALLLGDSALYLCASTDRGPEAFFGQGTRLTVV.

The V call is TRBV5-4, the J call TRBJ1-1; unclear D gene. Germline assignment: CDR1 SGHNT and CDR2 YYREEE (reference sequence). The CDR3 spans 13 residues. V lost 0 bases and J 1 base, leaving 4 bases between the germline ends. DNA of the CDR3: TGTGCCAGCAGCTTGGTGCGGAACACTGAAGCTTTCTTT. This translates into CASSLVRNTEAFF.